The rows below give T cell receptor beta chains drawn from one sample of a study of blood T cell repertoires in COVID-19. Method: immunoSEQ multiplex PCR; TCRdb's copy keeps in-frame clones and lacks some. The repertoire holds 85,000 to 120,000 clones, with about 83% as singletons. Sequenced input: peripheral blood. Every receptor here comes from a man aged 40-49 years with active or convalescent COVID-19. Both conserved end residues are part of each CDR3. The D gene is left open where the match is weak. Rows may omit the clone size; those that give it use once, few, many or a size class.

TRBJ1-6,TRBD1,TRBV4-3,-,CASSQVDRVGNSPLHF,TGCGCCAGCAGCCAAGTTGACAGGGTCGGAAATTCACCCCTCCACTTT
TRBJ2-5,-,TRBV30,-,CAWIGGVGTQYF,TGTGCCTGGATAGGAGGGGTCGGAACCCAGTACTTC
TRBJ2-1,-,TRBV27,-,CASSLETRTTVNEQFF,TGTGCCAGCAGTCTCGAGACTCGGACTACTGTCAATGAGCAGTTCTTC
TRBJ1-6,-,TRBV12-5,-,CASGFIGGPNNSPLHF,TGTGCTAGTGGTTTTATTGGGGGCCCAAATAATTCACCCCTCCACTTT
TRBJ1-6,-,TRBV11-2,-,CASSLGLLNSPLHF,TGTGCCAGCAGCTTAGGACTGTTGAATTCACCCCTCCACTTT
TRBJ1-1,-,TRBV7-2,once,CASSAGGASNTEAFF,TGTGCCAGCAGCGCCGGAGGGGCTTCTAACACTGAAGCTTTCTTT
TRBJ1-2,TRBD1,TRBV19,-,CASSIGTGVYGYTF,TGTGCCAGTAGTATCGGGACAGGGGTCTATGGCTACACCTTC
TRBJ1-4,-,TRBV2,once,CASSVTVSLTTNEKLFF,TGTGCCAGCAGTGTGACAGTCAGTTTAACAACTAATGAAAAACTGTTTTTT
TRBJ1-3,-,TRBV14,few,CASSLGGRGTGNTIYF,TGTGCCAGCAGCCTGGGTGGGAGGGGGACTGGAAACACCATATATTTT
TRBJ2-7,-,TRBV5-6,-,CASSSRDNPYEQYF,TGTGCCAGCAGCAGCCGGGACAATCCCTACGAGCAGTACTTC
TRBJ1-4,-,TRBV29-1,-,CSGGGSGEKLFF,TGCAGCGGCGGGGGAAGCGGGGAAAAACTGTTTTTT
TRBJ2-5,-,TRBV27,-,CASSPGPSQTQYF,TGTGCCAGCAGTCCGGGCCCTAGCCAGACCCAGTACTTC
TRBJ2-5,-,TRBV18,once,CASSPMRGGMQETQYF,TGTGCCAGCTCACCAATGAGGGGGGGCATGCAAGAGACCCAGTACTTC
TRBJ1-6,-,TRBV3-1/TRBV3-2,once,CASSQWGLGQSYNSPLHF,TGTGCCAGCAGCCAATGGGGCCTGGGGCAGAGCTATAATTCACCCCTCCACTTT
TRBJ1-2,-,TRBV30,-,CAWSVQGLSGGHTF,TGTGCCTGGAGTGTACAGGGCCTCTCGGGAGGCCACACCTTC
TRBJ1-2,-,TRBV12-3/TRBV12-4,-,CASSRTEGYGYTF,TGTGCCAGCAGCCGGACAGAAGGCTATGGCTACACCTTC
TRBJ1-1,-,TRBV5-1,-,CASSLDRTNTEAFF,TGCGCCAGCAGCTTGGACAGAACGAACACTGAAGCTTTCTTT
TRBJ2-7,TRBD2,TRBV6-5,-,CASSYSLAGAHEQYF,TGTGCCAGCAGTTACTCACTAGCGGGGGCTCACGAGCAGTACTTC
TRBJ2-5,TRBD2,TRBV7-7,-,CASSQLAGEETQYF,TGTGCTAGCAGCCAACTAGCGGGGGAAGAGACCCAGTACTTC
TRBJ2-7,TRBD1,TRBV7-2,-,CASSSADRFEYF,TGTGCCAGCAGCTCCGCGGACAGGTTCGAGTACTTC
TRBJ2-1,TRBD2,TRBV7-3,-,CASSPRGGSYNEQFF,TGTGCCAGCAGCCCCCGCGGGGGGTCCTACAATGAGCAGTTCTTC
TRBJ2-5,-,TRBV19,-,CASSRGQLPQETQYF,TGTGCCAGCTCTCGCGGACAGCTACCCCAAGAGACCCAGTACTTC
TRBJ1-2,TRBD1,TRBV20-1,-,CSASTGGDYGYTF,TGCAGTGCGAGTACAGGGGGGGACTATGGCTACACCTTC
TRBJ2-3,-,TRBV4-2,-,CASSQDGQGMDTQYF,TGTGCCAGCAGCCAAGATGGTCAGGGGATGGATACGCAGTATTTT
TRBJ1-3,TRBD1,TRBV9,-,CASSVDPDRRTSGNTIYF,TGTGCCAGCAGCGTAGACCCGGACAGGCGAACCTCTGGAAACACCATATATTTT
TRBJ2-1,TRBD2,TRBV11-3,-,CASSRGLAGNNEQFF,TGTGCCAGCAGCCGGGGACTAGCGGGGAACAATGAGCAGTTCTTC
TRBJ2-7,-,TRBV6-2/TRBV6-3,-,CASSYWGDSSYEQYF,TGTGCCAGCAGTTACTGGGGGGACAGCTCCTACGAGCAGTACTTC
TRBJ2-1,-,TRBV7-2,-,CASTPAGLVEQFF,TGTGCCAGCACCCCTGCGGGGCTGGTTGAGCAGTTCTTC
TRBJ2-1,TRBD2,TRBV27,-,CASSGLAGGNEQFF,TGTGCCAGCAGCGGACTAGCGGGGGGTAATGAGCAGTTCTTC
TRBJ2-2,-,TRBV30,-,CAWGLTGGELFF,TGTGCCTGGGGACTCACCGGCGGGGAGCTGTTTTTT
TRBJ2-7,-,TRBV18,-,CASSQGQYTYEQYF,TGTGCCAGCTCACAAGGACAGTACACCTACGAGCAGTACTTC
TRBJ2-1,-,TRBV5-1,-,CASTDSSYNEQFF,TGCGCCAGCACGGACAGTTCCTACAATGAGCAGTTCTTC
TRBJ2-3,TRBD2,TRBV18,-,CASSPPSGVRADTQYF,TGTGCCAGCTCACCTCCAAGCGGGGTTCGTGCAGATACGCAGTATTTT
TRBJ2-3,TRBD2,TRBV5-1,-,CASSSLLAGTDTQYF,TGCGCCAGCAGTTCTTTACTAGCGGGCACAGATACGCAGTATTTT
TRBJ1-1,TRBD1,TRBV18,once,CASSLRDRTEAFF,TGTGCCAGCTCACTCCGGGACAGGACTGAAGCTTTCTTT
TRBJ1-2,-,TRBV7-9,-,CASSPPSGGYTF,TGTGCCAGCAGCCCTCCCTCGGGGGGCTACACCTTC
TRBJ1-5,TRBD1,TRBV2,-,CASSRRQGSGFQPQHF,TGTGCCAGCAGCCGGCGACAGGGAAGTGGTTTTCAGCCCCAGCATTTT
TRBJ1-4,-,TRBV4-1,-,CASSQDFELSREKLFF,TGCGCCAGCAGCCAAGATTTTGAACTTTCGCGTGAAAAACTGTTTTTT
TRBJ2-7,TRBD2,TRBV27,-,CASSFRPSGGAGEQYF,TGTGCCAGCAGTTTCAGGCCTAGCGGGGGGGCAGGCGAGCAGTACTTC
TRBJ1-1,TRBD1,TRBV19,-,CASSILGQGARNTEAFF,TGTGCCAGTAGTATTTTGGGACAGGGGGCCAGGAACACTGAAGCTTTCTTT